This TCR beta chain was observed in a study of graft-versus-host responses after intestinal transplantation (dated by TCRdb to the early 2020s). Regarding the research as a whole: Recipients received multivisceral, liver-intestinal, or isolated intestinal transplants. All recipients received anti-thymocyte globulin induction followed by maintenance tacrolimus and steroids for roughly three years. After intestinal transplantation, graft-versus-host and host-versus-graft alloreactive T cell clones were followed in the graft, circulation and bone marrow using bulk TCR-beta CDR3 sequencing. To identify alloreactive clones, pre-transplant mixed lymphocyte reaction products were sequenced and compared with unstimulated pre-transplant donor and recipient T cells. Of the roughly 23 intestinal transplant recipients enrolled in the cohort, one of whom was a retransplant, a few patients without pretransplant specimens were excluded. Donor T cell macrochimerism was defined as a peak of at least 4% donor T cells among recipient peripheral blood mononuclear cells. Instead of going to the commercial service, samples from a few later patients were sequenced in-house on an Illumina MiSeq and processed with MiXCR. Summary of the overall study and its limitations: GvH clones were found in recipient bone marrow, and some of the GvH clones appeared earlier in ileal mucosa or blood, which is consistent with an intestinal mucosal origin. In patients with donor T cell macrochimerism, the allografts had high GvH to HvG T cell clonal ratios. Conclusions were limited by the relatively low number and heterogeneity of intestinal transplant patients. Early after transplant, peak levels of circulating GvH clones were associated with declines in HvG clones.

Regarding this clone: No much larger clone exists at a distance of one base, and base qualities are not known.

What the time point label conveys for this sample: cells obtained before transplantation from donor or recipient. In the mixed lymphocyte reactions, roughly 200,000 CFSE-labeled pre-transplant responders were plated with roughly 200,000 irradiated violet-dye-labeled stimulators and cultured for 5 to 6 days. After the mixed lymphocyte reaction, proliferating CD3+CD4+CFSE-low and CD3+CD8+CFSE-low responder cells were FACS-sorted on a BD Influx sorter. Based on the germline V gene (reference sequence), the CDR1 and CDR2 sequences are SGHNT and YYREEE. Counted from cysteine to phenylalanine, this CDR3 has 13 amino acids. CDR3 DNA is the only sequence kept; it has 39 bases, read in frame from the first base. V is shortened by 0 bases, J by 4 bases, and the region joining them spans 7 bases. Preparation of the library involved the immunoSEQ multiplex PCR assay. In most patients, genomic DNA was isolated using the Qiagen DNeasy Blood and Tissue Kit and sent frozen to Adaptive Biotechnologies for TCR sequencing. High-throughput TCR-beta CDR3 sequencing of genomic DNA from most patients was performed by Adaptive Biotechnologies. As for the original processing: TCR sequencing data for 15 to 20 patients were retrieved from Adaptive's ImmunoSEQ software; three other patients were processed with MiXCR and VDJtools. To correct CD4 versus CD8 sorting errors, any sequence found in both subsets at a frequency ratio below 5:1 was removed. CDR3 nucleotide sequences shared by donor and recipient were removed because the origin of these sequences could not be assigned. At least 2-fold expansion over unstimulated cells and a minimum CFSE-low frequency of 0.002% (template counts) or 0.001% (read counts) were required for clones to be classified as alloreactive. A clone was considered mappable if detected in the sequenced pre-transplant spleen, lymph node, or MLR CFSE-low populations of the donor or recipient. Cumulative frequency of alloreactive clones was calculated as a percentage of all sequences weighted by copy number. In TCRdb, the immuneACCESS table is reduced to in-frame sequences with V and J assigned. These tables do not hold every clone; where another copy was compared, an unresolved V gene accounts for under half, and the others remain unexplained. The V and J calls and clone size come from that table; D and trimming were worked out from the DNA. The sample table records around 10,000 clones; around 32% of these occur just once. The ten most abundant clones make up about 1.9% of the sample.

The starting material was alloreactive CD4+ T cells from a mixed lymphocyte reaction culture, obtained before transplantation. This specimen's cell subset or site label, per the study, means: CFSE-low proliferating T cells sorted from approximately 6-day pre-transplant mixed lymphocyte reaction (GvH or HvG direction). The rearranged chain carries TRBV5-4 and TRBJ1-2; the D gene is unclear. The TCR was taken from a human patient who was an organ donor for intestinal transplantation. The DNA sequence reads TGTGCCAGCAGCTTGGGGGGAGGCTATGGCTACACCTTC. This sequence encodes CASSLGGGYGYTF.